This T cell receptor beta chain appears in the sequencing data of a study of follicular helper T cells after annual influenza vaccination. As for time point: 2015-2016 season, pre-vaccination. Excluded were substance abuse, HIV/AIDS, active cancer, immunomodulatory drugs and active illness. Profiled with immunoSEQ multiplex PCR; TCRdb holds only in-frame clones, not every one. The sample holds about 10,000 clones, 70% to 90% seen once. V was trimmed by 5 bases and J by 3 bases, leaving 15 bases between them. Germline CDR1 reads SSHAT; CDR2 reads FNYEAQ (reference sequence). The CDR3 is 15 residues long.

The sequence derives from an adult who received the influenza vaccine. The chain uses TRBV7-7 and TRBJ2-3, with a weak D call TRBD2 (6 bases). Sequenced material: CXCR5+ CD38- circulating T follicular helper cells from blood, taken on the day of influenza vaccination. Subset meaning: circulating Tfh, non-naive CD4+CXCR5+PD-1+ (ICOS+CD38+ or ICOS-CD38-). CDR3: CASSPDGGRTDTQYF. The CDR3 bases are TGTGCCAGCAGCCCAGACGGGGGACGGACAGATACGCAGTATTTT.